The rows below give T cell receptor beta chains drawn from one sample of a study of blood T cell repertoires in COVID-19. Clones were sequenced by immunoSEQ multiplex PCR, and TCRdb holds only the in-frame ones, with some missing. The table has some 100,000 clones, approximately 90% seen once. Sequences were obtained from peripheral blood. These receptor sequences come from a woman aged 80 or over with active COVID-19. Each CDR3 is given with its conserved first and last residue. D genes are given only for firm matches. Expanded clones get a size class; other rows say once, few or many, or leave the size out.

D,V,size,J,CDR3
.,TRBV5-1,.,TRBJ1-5,CASSPGDGNQPQHF
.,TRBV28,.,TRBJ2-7,CASMAPTRYEQYF
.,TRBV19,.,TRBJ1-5,CASSNRGQPQHF
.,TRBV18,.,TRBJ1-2,CASSSTTESTNYGYTF
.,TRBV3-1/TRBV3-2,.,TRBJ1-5,CASSQSTPRHNQPQHF
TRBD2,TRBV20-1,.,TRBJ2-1,CSATELGRRGSGRNEQFF
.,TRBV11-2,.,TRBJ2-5,CASSLGGGENQETQYF
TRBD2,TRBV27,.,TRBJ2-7,CASGVTISGSGEQYF
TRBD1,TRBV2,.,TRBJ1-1,CASVEGGTGRSEAFF
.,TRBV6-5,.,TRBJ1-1,CASHRTGSSGGEAFF
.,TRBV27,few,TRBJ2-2,CASSLKGVAGELFF
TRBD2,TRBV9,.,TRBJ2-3,CASSVVGTTTDTQYF
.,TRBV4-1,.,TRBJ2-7,CASSQGDSEKYEQYF
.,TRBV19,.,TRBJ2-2,CASTGETGELFF
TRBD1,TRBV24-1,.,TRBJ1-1,CATIIRGLNTEAFF
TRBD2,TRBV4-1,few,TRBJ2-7,CASSQDNARTSGSYEQYF
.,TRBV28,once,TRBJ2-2,CASNEPGHMNTGELFF
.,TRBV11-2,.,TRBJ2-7,CASSQGQLPYEQYF
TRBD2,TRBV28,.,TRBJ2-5,CATVKSGMNKETQYF
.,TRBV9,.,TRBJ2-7,CASSVAAGVAYEQYF
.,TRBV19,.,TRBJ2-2,CASTGAGELFF
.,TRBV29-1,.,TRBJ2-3,CSALREILYF
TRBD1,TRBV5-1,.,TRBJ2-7,CASSVGGTGGHEQYF
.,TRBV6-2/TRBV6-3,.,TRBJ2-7,CASSYRTPTYEQYF
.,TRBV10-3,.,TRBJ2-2,CAAENTGELFF
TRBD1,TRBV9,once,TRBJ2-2,CASRAGGVPGELFF
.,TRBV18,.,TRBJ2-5,CASSDGGTQYF
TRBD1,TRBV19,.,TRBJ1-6,CASSIPVRQGYNSPLHF
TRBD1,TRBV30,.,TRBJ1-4,CAWSWTGGGEKLFF
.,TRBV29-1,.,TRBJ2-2,CSVEEGQGLPGELFF
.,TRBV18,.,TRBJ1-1,CASSPQHAGPTEAFF
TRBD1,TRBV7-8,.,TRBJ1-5,CASSLSRTGNSNQPQHF
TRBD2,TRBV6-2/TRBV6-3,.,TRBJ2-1,CASSYSALTTSGSVTEQFF
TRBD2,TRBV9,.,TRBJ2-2,CASSPPARPGGTGELFF
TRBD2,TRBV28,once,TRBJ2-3,CASSPFTSGSTDTQYF
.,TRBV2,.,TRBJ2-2,CASSDNTVSGELFF
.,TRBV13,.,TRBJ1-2,CASSSDGGRIGYGYTF
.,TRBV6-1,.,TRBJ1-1,CASSELGGRTEAFF
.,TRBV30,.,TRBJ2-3,CAWTKRESDTQYF
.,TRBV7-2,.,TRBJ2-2,CASRPGGPGELFF
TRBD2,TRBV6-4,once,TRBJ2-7,CASSSPSGSYEQYF
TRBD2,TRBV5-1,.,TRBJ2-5,CASRLAGLQETQYF
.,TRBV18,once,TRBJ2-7,CASSPARYEQYF
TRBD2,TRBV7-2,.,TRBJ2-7,CASSSGTSGIYDEQYF
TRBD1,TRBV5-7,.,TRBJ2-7,CASSLGGTGGSYEQYF